What follows describes a single TCR beta chain. These data belong to a study of T cell changes during pregnancy in multiple sclerosis. Trimming removed 7 bases from V and 2 bases from J, with 15 bases in between. CDR3 length equals 14 residues. Germline CDR1 SNHLY, CDR2 FYNNEI. The method was immunoSEQ multiplex PCR; TCRdb's version includes in-frame clones alone and lacks a portion of them. Of 30,000 to 40,000 clones listed, around 87% are singletons. The chain combines TRBV2 with TRBJ2-7; D may be TRBD2 (6 bases). This receptor was obtained from a female donor with multiple sclerosis, enrolled in a pregnancy study. The sample here was CD4+ T cells from peripheral blood mononuclear cells, taken in the second trimester of pregnancy. CDR3 in amino acids: CASINRRDAYEQYF. CDR3 DNA: TGTGCCAGCATCAATAGGAGGGACGCCTACGAGCAGTACTTC.